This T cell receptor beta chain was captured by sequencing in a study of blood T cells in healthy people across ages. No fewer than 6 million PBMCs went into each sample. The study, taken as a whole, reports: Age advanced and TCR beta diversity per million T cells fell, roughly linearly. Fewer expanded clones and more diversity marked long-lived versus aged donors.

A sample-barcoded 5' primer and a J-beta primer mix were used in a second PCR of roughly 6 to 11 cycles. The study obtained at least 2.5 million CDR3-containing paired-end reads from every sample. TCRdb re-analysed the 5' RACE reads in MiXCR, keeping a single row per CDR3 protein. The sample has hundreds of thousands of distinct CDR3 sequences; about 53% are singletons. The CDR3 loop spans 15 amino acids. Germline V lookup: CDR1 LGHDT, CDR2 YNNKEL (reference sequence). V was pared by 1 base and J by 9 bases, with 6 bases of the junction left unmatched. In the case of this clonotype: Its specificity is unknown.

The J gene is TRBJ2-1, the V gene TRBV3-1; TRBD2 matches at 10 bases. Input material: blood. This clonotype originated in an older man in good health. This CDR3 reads CASSQVQREGGEQFF. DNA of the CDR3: TGTGCCAGCAGCCAAGTCCAGCGGGAGGGGGGTGAGCAGTTCTTC.